These 6 T cell receptor beta chains originate from one sample sequenced in a study of beta chain features in type 1 diabetes. The investigators reverse transcribed all of the isolated RNA, so they sequenced expressed TCRB transcripts. Produced via immunoSEQ multiplex PCR; TCRdb's table is partial and in-frame only. The sample records 150,000 to 170,000 clones, approximately 8.1% being singletons. The material sequenced was central memory CD4+ T cells from blood. Receptors were obtained from a man younger than 35 in good health.

This clone was seen only a few times. This chain joins TRBV5-4 and TRBJ2-1, with 10 positions matching TRBD2. The ends lost 4 bases at V and 3 bases at J; junction bases unmatched: 4. Germline lookup yields CDR1 SGHNT and CDR2 YYREEE (reference sequence). This CDR3 region has 15 residues. CDR3 residues: CASSRSSGSYNEQFF. CDR3 in DNA: TGTGCCAGCAGCCGATCTAGCGGGAGCTACAATGAGCAGTTCTTC. Drawing the rest from reference TRBV5-4 and TRBJ2-1, the complete variable domain is ETGVTQSPTHLIKTRGQQVTLRCSSQSGHNTVSWYQQALGQGPQFIFQYYREEENGRGNFPPRFSGLQFPNYSSELNVNALELDDSALYLCASSRSSGSYNEQFFGPGTRLTVL.

This clone was seen ten or more times. The gene calls are TRBV15 and TRBJ2-7, with D tentatively TRBD1 (7 bases). Trimming left V 2 bases short and J 5 bases short, with 16 bases between. CDR3 length: 15 amino acids. Germline-derived CDR1 and CDR2 are LNHNV and YYDKDF (reference sequence). Written as DNA, the CDR3 is TGTGCCACCAGCAGATCAAACAGGGGACTCGACGAGCAGTACTTC. Protein: CATSRSNRGLDEQYF.

The DNA of the CDR3 is TGTGCCTGGAGAGGTTTTACGGAGAGATACACCTTC. Protein: CAWRGFTERYTF. The V call is TRBV30, the J call TRBJ1-2, with no clear D. V was clipped by 3 bases and J by 11 bases, with 16 bases between them. CDR1 and CDR2 from the germline V gene are GTSNPN and SVGIG (reference sequence). This CDR3 spans 12 amino acids. Supplemented by reference TRBV30 and TRBJ1-2, the full variable domain reads SQTIHQWPATLVQPVGSPLSLECTVEGTSNPNLYWYRQAAGRGLQLLFYSVGIGQISSEVPQNLSASRPQDRQFILSSKKLLLSDSGFYLCAWRGFTERYTFGSGTRLTVV.

The rearrangement joins TRBV19 to TRBJ2-5; D is possibly TRBD1 (5 bases). Germline V gene data show CDR1 as LNHDA and CDR2 as SQIVND (reference sequence). The ends were cut back, 6 bases at V and 0 bases at J, with 14 bases in the middle. The CDR3 covers 15 residues. The CDR3 region is CASRRQHRYQETQYF. As DNA, the CDR3 is TGTGCCAGTAGACGACAGCACAGATACCAAGAGACCCAGTACTTC.

The CDR3 loop reads CASSELGGNQPQHF. DNA for the CDR3: TGTGCCAGCAGTGAACTCGGGGGCAATCAGCCCCAGCATTTT. The rearrangement uses TRBV6-5 and TRBJ1-5; D is uncertain. The CDR3 length is 14 residues. CDR1 is MNHEY and CDR2 is SVGAGI in the germline V gene. V gave up 5 bases and J gave up 2 bases, with 10 bases separating them.

This clone was found a few times. This chain uses TRBV11-3 with TRBJ2-1; no definite D call. The CDR3 loop spans 13 amino acids. Per germline, CDR1 SGHNT and CDR2 YENEEA. V lost 2 bases, J lost 3 bases, and 5 bases lay in between. CDR3 region: CASSLNSYNEQFF. Here the CDR3 DNA reads TGTGCCAGCAGCTTAAACAGCTACAATGAGCAGTTCTTC.